What follows is one T cell receptor beta chain and its context. Trimming took off 0 bases at V and 6 bases at J, with 18 bases between the two ends. This CDR3 is 16 amino acids long. Germline V lookup: CDR1 SGHRS, CDR2 YFSETQ. Generated by immunoSEQ multiplex PCR, the TCRdb table keeps only in-frame clones and is missing some. The data hold under 300,000 clones, with more than 80% observed a single time. These data belong to a study of blood T cell repertoires in COVID-19. Study-wide background: Sources were T cells, B-cell-depleted T cells, or PBMCs; the material itself was cDNA or gDNA.

The chain combines TRBV5-1 with TRBJ1-1, with D hard to call. The TCR was taken from a woman between 18 and 29 years old who had recovered from COVID-19. Sequencing was performed on PBMCs or T cells enriched from blood (not recorded which). CDR3 sequence reads: CASSLEFNSNLAEAFF. The CDR3 region has the DNA TGCGCCAGCAGCTTGGAATTTAACTCGAATTTGGCTGAAGCTTTCTTT.